The 20 T cell receptor beta chains below were found in one sample sequenced in a study of shared clonotypes between healthy human individuals. Method: immunoSEQ multiplex PCR; TCRdb's copy keeps in-frame clones and lacks some. The table records hundreds of thousands of clones, about 74% of them present only once. The specimen was memory CD4+ T cells sorted from blood. As for subset: CD45RA-negative fraction. All receptors come from a woman in her 30s in good health.

J is TRBJ2-1 and V is TRBV28; tentative D call: TRBD1 (5 bases). CDR3 length: 12 amino acids. Trimming pared 6 bases from V and 10 bases from J, leaving 13 bases between. Germline CDR1 MDHEN, CDR2 SYDVKM. The CDR3: CASRLNNREQFF. The CDR3 nucleotides read TGTGCCAGCAGGTTGAACAACAGGGAGCAGTTCTTC.

The CDR3 region is CASIAVEGYEQFF. For the CDR3, the DNA is TGCGCCAGCATAGCGGTAGAGGGGTATGAGCAGTTCTTC. The rearrangement joins TRBV5-1 to TRBJ2-1; TRBD2 is a possible D gene (6 bases). Germline CDR1 reads SGHRS; CDR2 reads YFSETQ. V was clipped by 6 bases and J by 8 bases, with 15 bases between them. The CDR3 spans 13 residues.

J is TRBJ2-1 and V is TRBV7-9, with D tentatively TRBD1 or TRBD2 (7 bases each). Per germline, CDR1 SEHNR and CDR2 FQNEAQ (reference sequence). This CDR3 region has 16 residues. V was pared by 3 bases and J by 10 bases, with 22 bases between. Here the CDR3 reads CASSFLPGLTTGEQFF. The CDR3 coding sequence is TGTGCCAGCAGCTTTCTTCCGGGACTAACGACAGGGGAGCAGTTCTTC.

The V gene is TRBV9, the J gene TRBJ2-2; a possible D gene is TRBD2 (5 bases). Trimming cost V 4 bases and J 4 bases, with 11 bases left between them. There are 14 residues in the CDR3. Germline CDR1 and CDR2: SGDLS and YYNGEE. The CDR3 DNA reads TGTGCCAGCAGCTTACTAGGGAGCACCGGGGAGCTGTTTTTT. It codes for CASSLLGSTGELFF.

This clone was detected many times. The sample carries other DNA sequences with the same CDR3. The chain recombines TRBV2 with TRBJ2-3, with TRBD2 matching 13 bases. Germline CDR1 SNHLY, CDR2 FYNNEI. The CDR3 loop spans 15 amino acids. V shed 6 bases and J 5 bases; nucleotides not matched to a gene: 5. In DNA form, the CDR3 reads TGTGCCAGCAGGGGACTAGCGGGGAGGGGAGATACGCAGTATTTT. Translating gives CASRGLAGRGDTQYF.

The gene calls are TRBV7-3 and TRBJ2-2; D might be TRBD1 (5 bases). Germline V gene sequence: CDR1 SGHTA, CDR2 FQGTGA. Between the trimmed V and J ends, which lost 5 bases and 5 bases, there was a span of 9 bases. The CDR3 totals 13 residues. The DNA of the CDR3 is TGTGCCAGCAGCGTCAGGGTTACCGGGGAGCTGTTTTTT. Its translation is CASSVRVTGELFF.

This chain joins TRBV19 and TRBJ1-5, with a weak D call TRBD1 (6 bases). Germline CDR1 is LNHDA and CDR2 is SQIVND (reference sequence). V lost 6 bases to trimming and J lost 3 bases, with 15 bases between them. The CDR3 extends over 15 amino acids. The CDR3 loop is CASRRSGALNQPQHF. The DNA for the CDR3 is TGTGCCAGTAGGCGGTCGGGGGCACTCAATCAGCCCCAGCATTTT.

The DNA of the CDR3 is TGTGCCAGCTCACCCCGGACAGGGCTAGACTATGGCTACACCTTC. It specifies CASSPRTGLDYGYTF. The genes are TRBV18 and TRBJ1-2, with 8 positions matching TRBD1. The CDR3 contains 15 residues. Germline CDR1 is KGHSH and CDR2 is LQKENI. V dropped 3 bases and J dropped 3; count of bases not matched to a gene: 6. Combining the CDR3 with reference TRBV18 and TRBJ1-2 gives the whole variable domain NAGVMQNPRHLVRRRGQEARLRCSPMKGHSHVYWYRQLPEEGLKFMVYLQKENIIDESGMPKERFSAEFPKEGPSILRIQQVVRGDSAAYFCASSPRTGLDYGYTFGSGTRLTVV.

Note on this clone: Other DNA sequences from this sample encode an identical CDR3 as well. This chain uses TRBV7-9 with TRBJ1-1, with D possibly TRBD1 on 5 matching bases. The germline V gene encodes CDR1 SEHNR and CDR2 FQNEAQ (reference sequence). The germline V and J ends were trimmed by 0 bases and 5 bases, with 7 bases remaining between them. The CDR3 consists of 13 residues. CDR3 DNA sequence: TGTGCCAGCAGCTTAGCGCAGGGAACTGAAGCTTTCTTT. This codes for CASSLAQGTEAFF. Based on the CDR3 plus reference TRBV7-9 and TRBJ1-1, the full variable domain is DTGVSQNPRHKITKRGQNVTFRCDPISEHNRLYWYRQTLGQGPEFLTYFQNEAQLEKSRLLSDRFSAERPKGSFSTLEIQRTEQGDSAMYLCASSLAQGTEAFFGQGTRLTVV.

This clone occurred a few times. Different DNA sequences within this sample yield the same CDR3. The genes are TRBV5-1 and TRBJ2-1; no clear D. Germline V gene lookup returns CDR1 SGHRS and CDR2 YFSETQ. The V end lost 1 base, the J end lost 1 base, and 9 bases lay between the germline ends. The CDR3 length is 15 residues. For the CDR3, the DNA is TGCGCCAGCAGCTTGTCCTCAGGTTCCTACAATGAGCAGTTCTTC. Translation: CASSLSSGSYNEQFF.

The V and J genes are TRBV5-1 and TRBJ2-3; a possible D gene is TRBD1 (6 bases). V lost 7 bases and J 4 bases, leaving 16 bases between the germline ends. In germline, CDR1 is SGHRS, CDR2 YFSETQ. The CDR3 extends over 14 amino acids. The CDR3 reads CASVLGTIPDTQYF. The CDR3 region has the DNA TGCGCCAGCGTCCTAGGGACAATCCCAGATACGCAGTATTTT. Variable domain in full (rest from reference TRBV5-1 and TRBJ2-3): KAGVTQTPRYLIKTRGQQVTLSCSPISGHRSVSWYQQTPGQGLQFLFEYFSETQRNKGNFPGRFSGRQFSNSRSEMNVSTLELGDSALYLCASVLGTIPDTQYFGPGTRLTVL.

V usage is TRBV29-1 and J usage is TRBJ2-5; D may be TRBD1 (6 bases). Trimming took off 8 bases at V and 5 bases at J, with 18 bases between the two ends. This CDR3 spans 13 amino acids. Germline values: CDR1 SQVTM, CDR2 ANQGSEA. The CDR3 DNA is TGCAGCCATCGGATAAACAGGGAGGAGACCCAGTACTTC. This gives the protein CSHRINREETQYF.

This clone was counted only a few times. Additional DNA sequences in this sample encode the identical CDR3. The rearrangement uses TRBV29-1 and TRBJ1-4; 7 bases align to TRBD1. Germline V gene sequence: CDR1 SQVTM, CDR2 ANQGSEA. Trimming removed 6 bases from V and 7 bases from J; junction bases left unmatched: 5. The length of the CDR3 is 12 residues. The CDR3 loop is CSVQGPGEKLFF. The CDR3 region has the DNA TGCAGCGTACAGGGGCCTGGTGAAAAACTGTTTTTT. Based on the CDR3 plus reference TRBV29-1 and TRBJ1-4, the full variable domain is SAVISQKPSRDICQRGTSLTIQCQVDSQVTMMFWYRQQPGQSLTLIATANQGSEATYESGFVIDKFPISRPNLTFSTLTVSNMSPEDSSIYLCSVQGPGEKLFFGSGTQLSVL.

This chain links TRBV10-3 with TRBJ2-1, with unresolved D. The germline CDR1 and CDR2 sequences are ENHRY and SYGVKD. The CDR3 has 11 amino acids. V lost 11 bases to trimming and J lost 10 bases, with 15 bases between them. The CDR3 bases are TGTGCCCTCTCAGGCGGCAGCGAGCAGTTCTTC. It translates to CALSGGSEQFF.

The rearrangement uses TRBV2 and TRBJ2-2; D uncertain. Germline V gene data show CDR1 as SNHLY and CDR2 as FYNNEI. This CDR3 region has 13 residues. Trimming took off 6 bases at V and 6 bases at J, with 11 bases between the two ends. CDR3 amino acids: CASSAHPSGELFF. In DNA, the CDR3 is TGTGCCAGCAGCGCCCATCCGTCCGGGGAGCTGTTTTTT.

The chain employs TRBV7-9 and TRBJ2-7; 8 nucleotides agree with TRBD2. The germline gives CDR1 SEHNR, CDR2 FQNEAQ (reference sequence). The CDR3 totals 15 residues. V was clipped by 4 bases and J by 1 base; unmatched bases: 6. The CDR3 bases are TGTGCCAGCAGCTCAACCGGGACTAGATCCTACGAGCAGTACTTC. Encoded protein: CASSSTGTRSYEQYF.

CDR3 loop: CASSLWMTSGTDTQYF. The CDR3 region has the DNA TGTGCCAGCAGTTTATGGATGACTAGCGGCACAGATACGCAGTATTTT. The chain carries TRBV28 and TRBJ2-3, with 8 nucleotides matching TRBD2. Unmatched junction bases numbered 3, after V lost 0 bases and J lost 1 base. The CDR3 contains 16 residues. Germline CDR1 MDHEN, CDR2 SYDVKM.

CDR3 residues: CASSLRQGNYGYTF. The CDR3 nucleotides read TGTGCCAGCAGCTTGCGACAGGGAAACTATGGCTACACCTTC. The V and J genes are TRBV5-6 and TRBJ1-2; TRBD1 aligns across 7 bases. This CDR3 is 14 amino acids long. V gave up 1 base and J gave up 2 bases; unmatched junction bases: 2. Germline V lookup: CDR1 SGHDT, CDR2 YYEEEE.

A remark on this clone: Distinct nucleotide sequences in the sample also encode this CDR3. The chain is built from TRBV9 and TRBJ1-5; possibly TRBD1 for D (6 bases). V gave up 0 bases and J gave up 3 bases, with 10 bases separating them. The germline gives CDR1 SGDLS, CDR2 YYNGEE. The CDR3 covers 15 residues. The CDR3 protein is CASSVGTGNNQPQHF. CDR3 nucleotides: TGTGCCAGCAGCGTAGGAACAGGGAACAATCAGCCCCAGCATTTT.

This chain connects TRBV6-5 to TRBJ2-5, with unresolved D. V lost 5 bases, J lost 5 bases, and 18 bases lay in between. The CDR3 is 15 amino acids. Germline values: CDR1 MNHEY, CDR2 SVGAGI. As DNA, the CDR3 is TGTGCCAGCAGTGTATCAACGGGCCGGGTGGAGACCCAGTACTTC. The encoded protein is CASSVSTGRVETQYF.